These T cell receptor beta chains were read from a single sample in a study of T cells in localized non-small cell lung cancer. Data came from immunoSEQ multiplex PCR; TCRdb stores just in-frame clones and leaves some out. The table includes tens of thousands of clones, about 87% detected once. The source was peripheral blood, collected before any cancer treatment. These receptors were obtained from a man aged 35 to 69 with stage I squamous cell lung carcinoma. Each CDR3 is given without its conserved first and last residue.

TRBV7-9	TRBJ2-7	ASSLYGTSGRSSYEQY
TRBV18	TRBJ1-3	ASSPRAGGSGNTIY
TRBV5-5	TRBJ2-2	ASSLVPGGLTGELF
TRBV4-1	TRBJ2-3	ASSLTGSTDTQY
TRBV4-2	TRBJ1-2	ASSQDAYGYT
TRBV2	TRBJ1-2	ASSDGWQGRGYT
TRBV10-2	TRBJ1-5	ASSESPGGSGEQPQH
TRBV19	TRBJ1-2	ASSIVGYGYT
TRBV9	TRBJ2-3	ASSGLLAGPTDTQY
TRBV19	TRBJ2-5	ASSKGTSASETQY
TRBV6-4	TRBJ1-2	ASSRESGQNYGYT
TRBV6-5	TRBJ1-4	ASSYSGQTQLF
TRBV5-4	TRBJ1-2	ASSLEGRGDAVGYT
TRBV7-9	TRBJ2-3	ASSLAPTDTQY
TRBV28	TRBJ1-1	ASEGNAEAF
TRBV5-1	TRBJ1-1	ASSPGTANTEAF
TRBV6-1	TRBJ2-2	ASSRDSGTGELF
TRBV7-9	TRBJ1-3	ASSLGGQGDTIY
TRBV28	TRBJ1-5	ASSLSSSNQPQH
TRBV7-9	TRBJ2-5	ASSPGDRGRQETQY
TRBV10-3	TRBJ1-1	AISGGTTEAF
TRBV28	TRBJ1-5	ASSLFGQTIANQPQH
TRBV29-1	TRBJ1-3	SVGRGSGNTIY
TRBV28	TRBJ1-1	ASSGNTEAF
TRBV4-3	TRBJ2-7	ASSHERGLLDEQY
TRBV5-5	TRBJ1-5	ASSQGGPGNQPQH
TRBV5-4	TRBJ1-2	ASKTGTYGYT
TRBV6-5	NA	ASSNRRGSSYEQY
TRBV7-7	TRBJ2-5	ASSRGGGETQY